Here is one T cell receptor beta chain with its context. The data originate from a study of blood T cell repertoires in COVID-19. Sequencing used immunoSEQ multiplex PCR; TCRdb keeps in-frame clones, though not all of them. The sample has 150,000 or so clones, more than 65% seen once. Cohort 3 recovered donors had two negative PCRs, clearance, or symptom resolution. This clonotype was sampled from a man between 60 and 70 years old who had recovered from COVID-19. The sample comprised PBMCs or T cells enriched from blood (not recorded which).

This CDR3 reads CASRDRVGNEKLFF. Here the CDR3 DNA reads TGTGCCAGCAGAGACAGGGTTGGTAATGAAAAACTGTTTTTT. The chain links TRBV6-5 to TRBJ1-4; 7 bases are a match to TRBD1. This CDR3 has 14 residues. The germline CDR1 and CDR2 sequences are MNHEY and SVGAGI. J gave up 4 bases and V 6 bases, and 5 bases lay outside the gene matches.